Listed below are T cell receptor beta chains from one sample, sequenced in a study of T-cell memory formation after mild COVID-19. TCRdb recomputed calls from the 5' RACE reads with MiXCR, one row per CDR3 protein. The sample shows hundreds of thousands of distinct CDR3 sequences, roughly 18% of them seen only once. The specimen sequenced was PBMCs or a T cell subset sorted from them (not recorded which). These receptors were taken from an adult woman who had mild COVID-19 (a few samples of this study predate the infection). Cell type and time point are not known. The CDR3 runs from the conserved cysteine through the conserved F or W. D genes are given only for firm matches. Not all rows give a size; the values are once, few, many and, for expanded clones, a class.

cdr3_nt: TGTGCCAGCAGCTTAAATCAGGGGCTCGGAGATACGCAGTATTTT
cdr3_aa: CASSLNQGLGDTQYF
v_call: TRBV13
cdr3_length: 15
clone_size: .
d_call: .
j_call: TRBJ2-3

cdr3_nt: TGCGCCAGCAGCCAAGCAAGGCAGGGGGCGAGCGGCTACACCTTC
cdr3_aa: CASSQARQGASGYTF
v_call: TRBV4-1
cdr3_length: 15
clone_size: few
d_call: TRBD1
j_call: TRBJ1-2

cdr3_nt: TGTGCCAGCAGCCCGCGGAAGCACAATGAGCAGTTCTTC
cdr3_aa: CASSPRKHNEQFF
v_call: TRBV5-4
cdr3_length: 13
clone_size: .
d_call: .
j_call: TRBJ2-1

cdr3_nt: TGCGCCAGCAGCTCCACCGTCTCCGGGGGGGGCACAGATACGCAGTATTTT
cdr3_aa: CASSSTVSGGGTDTQYF
v_call: TRBV5-1
cdr3_length: 17
clone_size: .
d_call: TRBD2
j_call: TRBJ2-3

cdr3_nt: TGTGCCACCAGTGAGCCGAATAGCGGGTGGGGCAATGAGCAGTTCTTC
cdr3_aa: CATSEPNSGWGNEQFF
v_call: TRBV24-1
cdr3_length: 16
clone_size: few
d_call: TRBD2
j_call: TRBJ2-1

cdr3_nt: TGTGCCAGCAGTTTTCTCCTCGGGAGCTCCTACGAGCAGTACTTC
cdr3_aa: CASSFLLGSSYEQYF
v_call: TRBV27
cdr3_length: 15
clone_size: .
d_call: .
j_call: TRBJ2-7

cdr3_nt: TGTGCCAGCGCTCTTGGGGTGGGCACTGAAGCTTTCTTT
cdr3_aa: CASALGVGTEAFF
v_call: TRBV7-9
cdr3_length: 13
clone_size: .
d_call: .
j_call: TRBJ1-1

cdr3_nt: TGCGCCAGCAGCTTGGAAAGCAGAGGCTCCTACAATGAGCAGTTCTTC
cdr3_aa: CASSLESRGSYNEQFF
v_call: TRBV5-1
cdr3_length: 16
clone_size: .
d_call: .
j_call: TRBJ2-1

cdr3_nt: TGTGCCAGCAGCCCAGGGACAGGGGACAATCAGCCCCAGCATTTT
cdr3_aa: CASSPGTGDNQPQHF
v_call: TRBV9
cdr3_length: 15
clone_size: many
d_call: TRBD1
j_call: TRBJ1-5

cdr3_nt: TGTGCCAGCAGTGTCGCCGCCGGGACCGTCAATCAGCCCCAGCATTTT
cdr3_aa: CASSVAAGTVNQPQHF
v_call: TRBV6-1
cdr3_length: 16
clone_size: few
d_call: .
j_call: TRBJ1-5

cdr3_nt: TGTGCCAGCAGCTTAGCTAGGACAAGGAACACTGAAGCTTTCTTT
cdr3_aa: CASSLARTRNTEAFF
v_call: TRBV7-2
cdr3_length: 15
clone_size: .
d_call: .
j_call: TRBJ1-1

cdr3_nt: TGCAGTGCGATGTCCCTAGCGGGAGGGAACAATGAGCAGTTCTTC
cdr3_aa: CSAMSLAGGNNEQFF
v_call: TRBV20-1
cdr3_length: 15
clone_size: .
d_call: TRBD2
j_call: TRBJ2-1

cdr3_nt: TGTGCCATCGGGGCGGGATCTGATGAGCAGTTCTTC
cdr3_aa: CAIGAGSDEQFF
v_call: TRBV10-3
cdr3_length: 12
clone_size: .
d_call: .
j_call: TRBJ2-1

cdr3_nt: TGCGCCAGCAGCCAAGACAGTACGGTAGGGCAGGGGGTAACCTACGAGCAGTACTTC
cdr3_aa: CASSQDSTVGQGVTYEQYF
v_call: TRBV4-1
cdr3_length: 19
clone_size: few
d_call: TRBD1
j_call: TRBJ2-7

cdr3_nt: TGCAGTGCCTACGACCAGTCCTACGAGCAGTACTTC
cdr3_aa: CSAYDQSYEQYF
v_call: TRBV20-1
cdr3_length: 12
clone_size: few
d_call: .
j_call: TRBJ2-7

cdr3_nt: TGTGCCAGCAGCCAAGATCTTACACCGCCGGGGGGCTACACCTTC
cdr3_aa: CASSQDLTPPGGYTF
v_call: TRBV3-1
cdr3_length: 15
clone_size: few
d_call: .
j_call: TRBJ1-2

cdr3_nt: TGTGCCAGCAGCGTAGGGGGGACAGGGGGCATTAATGAGCAGTTCTTC
cdr3_aa: CASSVGGTGGINEQFF
v_call: TRBV9
cdr3_length: 16
clone_size: .
d_call: TRBD1
j_call: TRBJ2-1

cdr3_nt: TGTGCCAGCAGCCAAGATGCGACCGATGATGGCTACACCTTC
cdr3_aa: CASSQDATDDGYTF
v_call: TRBV4-2
cdr3_length: 14
clone_size: .
d_call: .
j_call: TRBJ1-2

cdr3_nt: TGTGCCAGCAGTTTACAGCGGGAGGGCTACGAGCAGTACTTC
cdr3_aa: CASSLQREGYEQYF
v_call: TRBV12-3/TRBV12-4
cdr3_length: 14
clone_size: many
d_call: TRBD2
j_call: TRBJ2-7

cdr3_nt: TGTGCCAGCAGCTTGCGGGAAGGCTCCTACAATGAGCAGTTCTTC
cdr3_aa: CASSLREGSYNEQFF
v_call: TRBV5-6
cdr3_length: 15
clone_size: few
d_call: .
j_call: TRBJ2-1

cdr3_nt: TGCAGTGCTAGAGATCTCACAGGTGGCAGGATTAGGACTGAAGCTTTCTTT
cdr3_aa: CSARDLTGGRIRTEAFF
v_call: TRBV20-1
cdr3_length: 17
clone_size: few
d_call: .
j_call: TRBJ1-1

cdr3_nt: TGCAGCGTTGTGACAGGGCGGTCTGGGGCCAACGTCCTGACTTTC
cdr3_aa: CSVVTGRSGANVLTF
v_call: TRBV29-1
cdr3_length: 15
clone_size: .
d_call: TRBD1
j_call: TRBJ2-6

cdr3_nt: TGCGCCAGCCGCCGGGCAGGGCTCATGATGAACACTGAAGCTTTCTTT
cdr3_aa: CASRRAGLMMNTEAFF
v_call: TRBV5-1
cdr3_length: 16
clone_size: .
d_call: .
j_call: TRBJ1-1

cdr3_nt: TGTGCCAGCAGTTCTGGGACTAGCTGGTACAATGAGCAGTTCTTC
cdr3_aa: CASSSGTSWYNEQFF
v_call: TRBV11-3
cdr3_length: 15
clone_size: few
d_call: TRBD2
j_call: TRBJ2-1

cdr3_nt: TGTGCCAGCAGCCACACAGGGGATCATTACAATGAGCAGTTCTTC
cdr3_aa: CASSHTGDHYNEQFF
v_call: TRBV3-1
cdr3_length: 15
clone_size: many
d_call: TRBD1
j_call: TRBJ2-1

cdr3_nt: TGTGCCTGGAGTGTAAATTTTAACACTGAAGCTTTCTTT
cdr3_aa: CAWSVNFNTEAFF
v_call: TRBV30
cdr3_length: 13
clone_size: .
d_call: .
j_call: TRBJ1-1

cdr3_nt: TGTGCCAGCAGCAAGGGACAGGGGCTCCCTGAAGCTTTCTTT
cdr3_aa: CASSKGQGLPEAFF
v_call: TRBV21-1
cdr3_length: 14
clone_size: many
d_call: .
j_call: TRBJ1-1

cdr3_nt: TGTGCCAGCAGTTACGGGGGACGGCAGTACGAGCAGTACTTC
cdr3_aa: CASSYGGRQYEQYF
v_call: TRBV6-5
cdr3_length: 14
clone_size: .
d_call: .
j_call: TRBJ2-7

cdr3_nt: TGTGCCAGCAGCTTCCCCCTCGGGACCCAGTACTTC
cdr3_aa: CASSFPLGTQYF
v_call: TRBV7-9
cdr3_length: 12
clone_size: few
d_call: .
j_call: TRBJ2-5

cdr3_nt: TGTGCCAGCAGCTTAGGCGTGCAGGGGGATCGCTATGGCTACACCTTC
cdr3_aa: CASSLGVQGDRYGYTF
v_call: TRBV7-9
cdr3_length: 16
clone_size: few
d_call: TRBD1
j_call: TRBJ1-2

cdr3_nt: TGTGCCAGCAGCCCCCCGGGACTAGCGGGAGGGCTCGAATACTACAATGAGCAGTTCTTC
cdr3_aa: CASSPPGLAGGLEYYNEQFF
v_call: TRBV7-9
cdr3_length: 20
clone_size: .
d_call: TRBD2
j_call: TRBJ2-1

cdr3_nt: TGTGCCAGCAGCCAAAAATGGGCCGAGCAGTACTTC
cdr3_aa: CASSQKWAEQYF
v_call: TRBV14
cdr3_length: 12
clone_size: .
d_call: .
j_call: TRBJ2-7

cdr3_nt: TGTGCCAGCAGCCAAGTCGGGACAGGGCCTTTGAGGACTGAAGCTTTCTTT
cdr3_aa: CASSQVGTGPLRTEAFF
v_call: TRBV14
cdr3_length: 17
clone_size: few
d_call: TRBD1
j_call: TRBJ1-1

cdr3_nt: TGTGCCAGCAGCCCCCTTGGGAAGGGCGGGCACAATGAGCAGTTCTTC
cdr3_aa: CASSPLGKGGHNEQFF
v_call: TRBV3-1
cdr3_length: 16
clone_size: .
d_call: .
j_call: TRBJ2-1

cdr3_nt: TGTGCCAGCACCCGGGGGGGCTGGGGCTACACCTTC
cdr3_aa: CASTRGGWGYTF
v_call: TRBV3-1
cdr3_length: 12
clone_size: .
d_call: .
j_call: TRBJ1-2

cdr3_nt: TGTGCCAGCAGCACCGAGCCTGTGGGCGCACTCTTGAACACTGAAGCTTTCTTT
cdr3_aa: CASSTEPVGALLNTEAFF
v_call: TRBV14
cdr3_length: 18
clone_size: .
d_call: .
j_call: TRBJ1-1

cdr3_nt: TGTGCCAGCAGGAGGGCTAGCGGGAGCACAGATACGCAGTATTTT
cdr3_aa: CASRRASGSTDTQYF
v_call: TRBV2
cdr3_length: 15
clone_size: .
d_call: TRBD2
j_call: TRBJ2-3

cdr3_nt: TGCAGTGCTAGCGGGGGCTACGAGCAGTACTTC
cdr3_aa: CSASGGYEQYF
v_call: TRBV20-1
cdr3_length: 11
clone_size: many
d_call: .
j_call: TRBJ2-7